A selection of T cell receptor beta chains follows, all from one sample in a study of blood T cell repertoires in COVID-19. The method was immunoSEQ multiplex PCR; TCRdb's version includes in-frame clones alone and lacks a portion of them. This table holds 60,000 to 95,000 clones, approximately 79% found once. Source material: peripheral blood. Receptor source: a human donor with acute or convalescent COVID-19. The donor label of this sample is uncertain. Each CDR3 is given with its conserved first and last residue. The D gene is left open where the match is weak. Size is stated for part of the rows, as once, few or many counts, or as a class when the clone is expanded.

CDR3 DNA: TGTGCCAGCAGTTTATCCGACAGGGCCACTGTTAAAAAACTGTTTTTT
CDR3 protein: CASSLSDRATVKKLFF
D gene: TRBD1
J gene: TRBJ1-4
V gene: TRBV28
clone size: few
CDR3 length: 16

CDR3 DNA: TGTGCCAGCAGTTTACCACGCTGGGGAGCCCCGAACACCGGGGAGCTGTTTTTT
CDR3 protein: CASSLPRWGAPNTGELFF
D gene: -
J gene: TRBJ2-2
V gene: TRBV28
clone size: -
CDR3 length: 18

CDR3 DNA: TGTGCCAGCAGTTTCCAAAACTATGGCTACACCTTC
CDR3 protein: CASSFQNYGYTF
D gene: -
J gene: TRBJ1-2
V gene: TRBV28
clone size: -
CDR3 length: 12

CDR3 DNA: TGTGCCAGCAGACCCGCGGGGGGCGGGTACAATGAGCAGTTCTTC
CDR3 protein: CASRPAGGGYNEQFF
D gene: TRBD2
J gene: TRBJ2-1
V gene: TRBV2
clone size: -
CDR3 length: 15

CDR3 DNA: TGTGCCAGCAGCCAGCCACCGACAGCTAACTATGGCTACACCTTC
CDR3 protein: CASSQPPTANYGYTF
D gene: -
J gene: TRBJ1-2
V gene: TRBV14
clone size: -
CDR3 length: 15

CDR3 DNA: TGTGCCAGCAGTTTTCGGCAGGATCGCACAGATACGCAGTATTTT
CDR3 protein: CASSFRQDRTDTQYF
D gene: -
J gene: TRBJ2-3
V gene: TRBV28
clone size: few
CDR3 length: 15

CDR3 DNA: TGTGCCAGCAGTCCGGGACAGGGCCGAGGCGAGCAGTTCTTC
CDR3 protein: CASSPGQGRGEQFF
D gene: TRBD1
J gene: TRBJ2-1
V gene: TRBV6-2/TRBV6-3
clone size: -
CDR3 length: 14

CDR3 DNA: TGTGCCAGCAGCTCCTATTCCGCGGGAGGTTCCTACGAGCAGTACTTC
CDR3 protein: CASSSYSAGGSYEQYF
D gene: TRBD2
J gene: TRBJ2-7
V gene: TRBV7-2
clone size: -
CDR3 length: 16

CDR3 DNA: TGTGCCAGCAGCTTAGTTTCACAGGGTCGAACCCAGTACTTC
CDR3 protein: CASSLVSQGRTQYF
D gene: -
J gene: TRBJ2-5
V gene: TRBV7-2
clone size: -
CDR3 length: 14

CDR3 DNA: TGTGCCAGCAGCTTAGAGGGCAGGGGGTACGACAATGAGCAGTTCTTC
CDR3 protein: CASSLEGRGYDNEQFF
D gene: TRBD1
J gene: TRBJ2-1
V gene: TRBV7-6
clone size: -
CDR3 length: 16

CDR3 DNA: TGTGCCAGCAGCGTTAGCGGGAGGGCCTGGGAAGATACGCAGTATTTT
CDR3 protein: CASSVSGRAWEDTQYF
D gene: TRBD2
J gene: TRBJ2-3
V gene: TRBV9
clone size: few
CDR3 length: 16

CDR3 DNA: TGCGCCAGCAGCCATACAGGGGGCGAATCCCAAAAACTGTTTTTT
CDR3 protein: CASSHTGGESQKLFF
D gene: TRBD1
J gene: TRBJ1-4
V gene: TRBV4-1
clone size: -
CDR3 length: 15

CDR3 DNA: TGTGCCAGCAGCGTCCACAGGGAGGGTTCACCCCTCCACTTT
CDR3 protein: CASSVHREGSPLHF
D gene: -
J gene: TRBJ1-6
V gene: TRBV9
clone size: once
CDR3 length: 14

CDR3 DNA: TGTGCCAGCAGCCAAAGATCGGGGGAGCAGTACTTC
CDR3 protein: CASSQRSGEQYF
D gene: -
J gene: TRBJ2-7
V gene: TRBV4-2
clone size: -
CDR3 length: 12

CDR3 DNA: TGTGCCACAAGGGGACACCCGGGACTAGCGGGGAACTACAATGAGCAGTTCTTC
CDR3 protein: CATRGHPGLAGNYNEQFF
D gene: TRBD2
J gene: TRBJ2-1
V gene: TRBV10-3
clone size: -
CDR3 length: 18

CDR3 DNA: TGTGCCAGCAGCTTAGTGGGCCGCACAGATACGCAGTATTTT
CDR3 protein: CASSLVGRTDTQYF
D gene: -
J gene: TRBJ2-3
V gene: TRBV7-2
clone size: -
CDR3 length: 14

CDR3 DNA: TGCAGTCCAAGCGACAGAAATGAGCAGTTCTTC
CDR3 protein: CSPSDRNEQFF
D gene: -
J gene: TRBJ2-1
V gene: TRBV20-1
clone size: -
CDR3 length: 11

CDR3 DNA: TGTGCCAGCAGCCCTGACAGGGCGAGCTCCTATAATTCACCCCTCCACTTT
CDR3 protein: CASSPDRASSYNSPLHF
D gene: TRBD1
J gene: TRBJ1-6
V gene: TRBV6-2/TRBV6-3
clone size: -
CDR3 length: 17

CDR3 DNA: TGTGCCAGCAGCCCAAGACTCACCGCGAGCTCCTACAATGAGCAGTTCTTC
CDR3 protein: CASSPRLTASSYNEQFF
D gene: -
J gene: TRBJ2-1
V gene: TRBV3-1/TRBV3-2
clone size: -
CDR3 length: 17

CDR3 DNA: TGTGCCAGCAGTAACCTAGACGAGCAGTTCTTC
CDR3 protein: CASSNLDEQFF
D gene: -
J gene: TRBJ2-1
V gene: TRBV6-6
clone size: -
CDR3 length: 11

CDR3 DNA: TGTGCCAGCAGTGAATCTCCCGGCCGGGTAGATACGCAGTATTTT
CDR3 protein: CASSESPGRVDTQYF
D gene: -
J gene: TRBJ2-3
V gene: TRBV6-1
clone size: -
CDR3 length: 15

CDR3 DNA: TGTGCCACCAGTGGGACATTCAGGAATCAGCCCCAGCATTTT
CDR3 protein: CATSGTFRNQPQHF
D gene: -
J gene: TRBJ1-5
V gene: TRBV24-1
clone size: -
CDR3 length: 14

CDR3 DNA: TGTGCCAGCAGTACCCCAAACTTAGAGGGAGATACGCAGTATTTT
CDR3 protein: CASSTPNLEGDTQYF
D gene: -
J gene: TRBJ2-3
V gene: TRBV6-2/TRBV6-3
clone size: -
CDR3 length: 15

CDR3 DNA: TGTGCCAGCAGTACGCCAATGAGAAGAAGCCCCTACGAGCAGTACTTC
CDR3 protein: CASSTPMRRSPYEQYF
D gene: -
J gene: TRBJ2-7
V gene: TRBV6-2/TRBV6-3
clone size: -
CDR3 length: 16

CDR3 DNA: TGTGCCAGTGAACCATGGACAGGGCCAGACCGCTCTGGAAACACCATATATTTT
CDR3 protein: CASEPWTGPDRSGNTIYF
D gene: TRBD1
J gene: TRBJ1-3
V gene: TRBV19
clone size: -
CDR3 length: 18

CDR3 DNA: TGTGCCACCAGTGATTTTTCGAGCACAGATACGCAGTATTTT
CDR3 protein: CATSDFSSTDTQYF
D gene: -
J gene: TRBJ2-3
V gene: TRBV24-1
clone size: once
CDR3 length: 14

CDR3 DNA: TGCGCCAGCAGCTTATTAGCGGGGGGAGGAACAGATACGCAGTATTTT
CDR3 protein: CASSLLAGGGTDTQYF
D gene: TRBD2
J gene: TRBJ2-3
V gene: TRBV5-1
clone size: -
CDR3 length: 16

CDR3 DNA: TGTGCCAGCAGTTTATCGACACAGGGCACAGATACGCAGTATTTT
CDR3 protein: CASSLSTQGTDTQYF
D gene: -
J gene: TRBJ2-3
V gene: TRBV27
clone size: -
CDR3 length: 15

CDR3 DNA: TGTGCCAGCAGTGAAGTGAACAGAAATCAGCCCCAGCATTTT
CDR3 protein: CASSEVNRNQPQHF
D gene: -
J gene: TRBJ1-5
V gene: TRBV2
clone size: -
CDR3 length: 14

CDR3 DNA: TGTGCCAGCAGCGCGGGACTGAACTACAATGAGCAGTTCTTC
CDR3 protein: CASSAGLNYNEQFF
D gene: -
J gene: TRBJ2-1
V gene: TRBV7-2
clone size: few
CDR3 length: 14

CDR3 DNA: TGCGCCAGCAGCCAAGAAGGACAGGGGGGATATGAGCAGTTCTTC
CDR3 protein: CASSQEGQGGYEQFF
D gene: TRBD1
J gene: TRBJ2-1
V gene: TRBV4-3
clone size: -
CDR3 length: 15

CDR3 DNA: TGTGCCAGCAGCCTCGGACTAGCGGGAGTTGGCGAGCAGTACTTC
CDR3 protein: CASSLGLAGVGEQYF
D gene: TRBD2
J gene: TRBJ2-7
V gene: TRBV7-2
clone size: -
CDR3 length: 15

CDR3 DNA: TGTGCCAGCAGGATTGCGGGGGCCCAAGAGACCCAGTACTTC
CDR3 protein: CASRIAGAQETQYF
D gene: -
J gene: TRBJ2-5
V gene: TRBV25-1
clone size: -
CDR3 length: 14

CDR3 DNA: TGCGCCAGCAGCCACCACCTCCGGGACAGGAGCACCGGGGAGCTGTTTTTT
CDR3 protein: CASSHHLRDRSTGELFF
D gene: TRBD1
J gene: TRBJ2-2
V gene: TRBV4-3
clone size: -
CDR3 length: 17

CDR3 DNA: TGTGCCAGCAGCTTAGCGGCGGCTTCCTACAATGAGCAGTTCTTC
CDR3 protein: CASSLAAASYNEQFF
D gene: -
J gene: TRBJ2-1
V gene: TRBV7-2
clone size: few
CDR3 length: 15

CDR3 DNA: TGCGCCAGCAGCCAAGTGATGAACGGGTACAATGAGCAGTTCTTC
CDR3 protein: CASSQVMNGYNEQFF
D gene: -
J gene: TRBJ2-1
V gene: TRBV4-1
clone size: once
CDR3 length: 15